This entry lists 28 T cell receptor beta chains sequenced from one sample in a study of T cell repertoires in cytomegalovirus infection. The antigens these receptors bind are not known. TCRdb reprocessed the reads with MiXCR, giving one entry per CDR3 protein. The sample holds about half a million distinct CDR3 sequences, 30% to 35% seen once. Sequencing was performed on cultured PBMCs, taken from culture after CMV antigen stimulation. These receptors all stem from a human donor in good health (CMV status not recorded). Some clones in this sample may be carry-over from other donors' samples.

V gene TRBV3-1 combines with J gene TRBJ1-2, with D perhaps matching TRBD1 (6 bases). The V and J ends lost 1 base and 8 bases respectively, with 20 bases between them. CDR3 size: 16 residues. Germline CDR1 is LGHDT and CDR2 is YNNKEL (reference sequence). For the CDR3, the DNA is TGTGCCAGCAGCCAAGCCCCACAGGGAAGGGCTGCGGGCTACACCTTC. It translates to CASSQAPQGRAAGYTF. Filled out from reference TRBV3-1 and TRBJ1-2, the complete variable domain reads DTAVSQTPKYLVTQMGNDKSIKCEQNLGHDTMYWYKQDSKKFLKIMFSYNNKELIINETVPNRFSPKSPDKAHLNLHINSLELGDSAVYFCASSQAPQGRAAGYTFGSGTRLTVV.

The genes are TRBV5-1 and TRBJ2-7; possibly TRBD1 for D (6 bases). The germline V gene encodes CDR1 SGHRS and CDR2 YFSETQ. Trimming removed 1 base from V and 2 bases from J, with 10 bases in between. This CDR3 has 14 amino acids. The CDR3 loop reads CASSLWQGTYEQYF. As DNA, the CDR3 is TGCGCCAGCAGCTTGTGGCAGGGGACCTACGAGCAGTACTTC. The variable domain in full, completed from reference TRBV5-1 and TRBJ2-7, reads KAGVTQTPRYLIKTRGQQVTLSCSPISGHRSVSWYQQTPGQGLQFLFEYFSETQRNKGNFPGRFSGRQFSNSRSEMNVSTLELGDSALYLCASSLWQGTYEQYFGPGTRLTVT.

This chain's CDR3 is CASTTGTASYEQYF. CDR3 sequence (DNA): TGTGCCAGCACCACCGGGACAGCATCCTACGAGCAGTACTTC. The gene calls are TRBV28 and TRBJ2-7; 7 nucleotides align to TRBD1. CDR1 is MDHEN, CDR2 SYDVKM, per germline. J lost 1 base, V lost 7 bases, and 7 bases had no gene match. This CDR3 region has 14 residues.

This clonotype was recorded a few times. The chain has TRBV7-2 and TRBJ2-3; D might be TRBD1 (5 bases). The germline V and J ends were trimmed by 3 bases and 2 bases, with 18 bases remaining between them. The germline gives CDR1 SGHTA, CDR2 FQGNSA. The CDR3 spans 17 residues. This CDR3 reads CASSFRVATDPTDTQYF. The CDR3 nucleotides read TGTGCCAGCAGCTTCCGGGTTGCGACAGACCCCACAGATACGCAGTATTTT.

This clonotype appeared many times. The V and J genes are TRBV7-2 and TRBJ1-2, with 8 positions matching TRBD1. The CDR3 has 16 residues. The germline CDR1 and CDR2 sequences are SGHTA and FQGNSA. The ends lost 5 bases at V and 7 bases at J; junction bases unmatched: 15. The CDR3 sequence: CASSPGQGRVLAGYTF. For the CDR3, the DNA is TGTGCCAGCAGCCCCGGACAGGGAAGGGTCCTCGCTGGCTACACCTTC.

The sample holds a few counts of this clonotype. V gene TRBV4-1 combines with J gene TRBJ1-1; a weak D match, TRBD1 (5 bases). Germline V gives CDR1 MGHRA, CDR2 YSYEKL. Trimming took 4 bases from V and 0 from J, leaving 12 bases between them. The CDR3 spans 15 residues. The DNA of the CDR3 is TGCGCCAGCAGCCCGACCCGGGGCTTGAACACTGAAGCTTTCTTT. Protein: CASSPTRGLNTEAFF.

This clonotype has ten or more counts. The rearrangement uses TRBV7-8 and TRBJ2-2; D is uncertain. The V gene lost 1 base and the J gene lost 5 bases, with 11 bases spanning the gap. Per germline, CDR1 SGHVS and CDR2 FQNEAQ. The CDR3 is 15 residues long. The CDR3 DNA is TGTGCCAGCAGCTTAGGGCAGTTGCTGACCGGGGAGCTGTTTTTT. This translates into CASSLGQLLTGELFF.

In its sample, this clonotype was seen a few times. The chain recombines TRBV7-2 with TRBJ2-7, with D possibly TRBD1 on 5 matching bases. The CDR3 loop spans 14 amino acids. Germline CDR1 and CDR2: SGHTA and FQGNSA. V gave up 4 bases and J gave up 2 bases, with 12 bases separating them. CDR3 sequence reads: CASSSTQGPYEQYF. CDR3 coding DNA: TGTGCCAGCAGCTCCACCCAGGGCCCCTACGAGCAGTACTTC.

DNA of the CDR3: TGTGCCAGCTCACTTTCCAAGACAGATACGCAGTATTTT. Its translation is CASSLSKTDTQYF. The chain employs TRBV18 and TRBJ2-3; D unresolved. Germline V CDR1 and CDR2: KGHSH, LQKENI. This CDR3 region has 13 residues. The ends were cut back, 4 bases at V and 3 bases at J, with 8 bases in the middle. The full variable domain, rest sourced from reference TRBV18 and TRBJ2-3, is NAGVMQNPRHLVRRRGQEARLRCSPMKGHSHVYWYRQLPEEGLKFMVYLQKENIIDESGMPKERFSAEFPKEGPSILRIQQVVRGDSAAYFCASSLSKTDTQYFGPGTRLTVL.

This clonotype has only a few counts. The chain uses TRBV7-2 and TRBJ2-2; D might be TRBD1 (6 bases). Germline V lookup: CDR1 SGHTA, CDR2 FQGNSA. The CDR3 totals 13 residues. V dropped 6 bases and J dropped 7 bases, with 12 bases sitting between them. This CDR3 is CASRDTGSGELFF. As DNA, the CDR3 is TGTGCCAGCAGGGATACAGGGAGCGGGGAGCTGTTTTTT.

This clonotype was recorded at least ten times. This chain joins TRBV7-3 and TRBJ2-7, with TRBD2 as a possible D gene (5 bases). The CDR3 is 14 amino acids. Trimming removed 4 bases at V and 1 base at J, with 11 bases between. CDR1 and CDR2 (germline): SGHTA, FQGTGA. The CDR3 coding sequence is TGTGCCAGCAGCTCCGGAACTAGTTCCTACGAGCAGTACTTC. Its protein is CASSSGTSSYEQYF. The variable domain in full, with the rest retrieved from reference TRBV7-3 and TRBJ2-7, is GAGVSQTPSNKVTEKGKYVELRCDPISGHTALYWYRQSLGQGPEFLIYFQGTGAADDSGLPNDRFFAVRPEGSVSTLKIQRTERGDSAVYLCASSSGTSSYEQYFGPGTRLTVT.

This chain joins TRBV20-1 and TRBJ2-3; 10 bases agree with TRBD1. Germline CDR1 reads DFQATT; CDR2 reads SNEGSKA (reference sequence). The CDR3 runs to 16 residues. Losses at the gene ends were 1 base for V and 2 bases for J; bases not matched to a gene: 6. DNA of the CDR3: TGCAGTGCTAGAGTCCCGGGACAGGGGAACACAGATACGCAGTATTTT. The encoded protein is CSARVPGQGNTDTQYF.

This clonotype was recorded once. The chain recombines TRBV28 with TRBJ2-2; 7 bases align to TRBD2. With 5 bases clipped from V and 3 bases from J, the junction kept 3 bases outside the gene matches. The CDR3 sequence is 14 residues long. The germline V gene encodes CDR1 MDHEN and CDR2 SYDVKM. CDR3 coding DNA: TGTGCCAGCAGTGCTGGGGGGGACACCGGGGAGCTGTTTTTT. This sequence encodes CASSAGGDTGELFF. Full variable domain (rest looked up from reference TRBV28 and TRBJ2-2): DVKVTQSSRYLVKRTGEKVFLECVQDMDHENMFWYRQDPGLGLRLIYFSYDVKMKEKGDIPEGYSVSREKKERFSLILESASTNQTSMYLCASSAGGDTGELFFGEGSRLTVL.

This clonotype was counted at least ten times. V is TRBV5-4 and J is TRBJ2-7, with D uncertain. The ends were cut back, 0 bases at V and 5 bases at J, with 18 bases in the middle. Germline V gene lookup returns CDR1 SGHNT and CDR2 YYREEE (reference sequence). The CDR3 sequence is 16 residues long. CDR3 sequence (DNA): TGTGCCAGCAGCTTGGGTTCGCGTTTTTCGTCTGACGAGCAGTACTTC. This sequence encodes CASSLGSRFSSDEQYF. The full variable domain, rest sourced from reference TRBV5-4 and TRBJ2-7, is ETGVTQSPTHLIKTRGQQVTLRCSSQSGHNTVSWYQQALGQGPQFIFQYYREEENGRGNFPPRFSGLQFPNYSSELNVNALELDDSALYLCASSLGSRFSSDEQYFGPGTRLTVT.

A few counts support this clonotype. This chain uses TRBV12-5 with TRBJ2-1; TRBD2 matches at 13 bases. V shed 1 base, J shed 5 bases, and the junction held 2 bases outside the gene matches. The CDR3 runs to 16 residues. Germline V gene data show CDR1 as LGHNT and CDR2 as FRNRAP. The CDR3 coding sequence is TGTGCTAGTGGTTTGGCGACTAGCGGGAGGCACAATGAGCAGTTCTTC. It translates to CASGLATSGRHNEQFF.

This clonotype has a handful of counts. This chain uses TRBV28 with TRBJ2-1; D possibly corresponds to TRBD2 (5 bases). Germline CDR1 MDHEN, CDR2 SYDVKM. The CDR3 is 15 amino acids. Trimming stripped 6 bases from V and 3 bases from J, with 15 bases between. CDR3: CASRPLTRDYNEQFF. CDR3 coding DNA: TGTGCCAGCAGGCCACTTACCCGGGACTACAATGAGCAGTTCTTC.

This rearrangement joins TRBV10-3 to TRBJ2-3; 8 nucleotides match TRBD1. J gave up 4 bases and V 3 bases, and 9 bases lay outside the gene matches. Germline V gene lookup returns CDR1 ENHRY and CDR2 SYGVKD. The CDR3 sequence is 16 residues long. The CDR3 DNA reads TGTGCCATCAGTGAACGAAACGGACAGGGCTCAGATACGCAGTATTTT. Residues: CAISERNGQGSDTQYF.

The chain couples TRBV5-5 to TRBJ2-3; D gene unclear. The V gene lost 0 bases and the J gene lost 0 bases, with 11 bases spanning the gap. The CDR3 consists of 16 residues. Germline CDR1 is SGHKS and CDR2 is YYEKEE (reference sequence). The CDR3 DNA sequence: TGTGCCAGCAGCTTGGGCGGTAGCACTAGCACAGATACGCAGTATTTT. Residues: CASSLGGSTSTDTQYF. Using reference TRBV5-5 and TRBJ2-3 for the parts outside the CDR3, the full variable domain is DAGVTQSPTHLIKTRGQQVTLRCSPISGHKSVSWYQQVLGQGPQFIFQYYEKEERGRGNFPDRFSARQFPNYSSELNVNALLLGDSALYLCASSLGGSTSTDTQYFGPGTRLTVL.

This clonotype was detected a few times. The V and J genes are TRBV12-3 or TRBV12-4 and TRBJ1-4, with a weak D call TRBD1 (6 bases). The CDR3 length is 13 residues. V lost 1 base to trimming and J lost 7 bases, with 7 bases between them. DNA of the CDR3: TGTGCCAGCAGTTTAGGGACAGTTGAAAAACTGTTTTTT. Translation gives CASSLGTVEKLFF.

This clonotype has more than one count but fewer than ten. The chain links TRBV20-1 to TRBJ2-5; D gene unclear. This CDR3 has 14 residues. Deletions cut 6 bases from V and 0 bases from J, with 14 bases between. CDR1 is DFQATT and CDR2 is SNEGSKA in the germline V gene (reference sequence). This CDR3 reads CSALDGINQETQYF. DNA for the CDR3: TGCAGTGCCCTGGACGGCATAAACCAAGAGACCCAGTACTTC.

The chain links TRBV6-2 or TRBV6-3 to TRBJ1-5; D is unresolved. This CDR3 is built from 16 residues. V lost 7 bases and J lost 0, with 16 bases in between. Germline V gene lookup returns CDR1 MNHEY and CDR2 SVGEGT. The CDR3 loop is CASTPGNIYSNQPQHF. The CDR3 DNA sequence: TGTGCCAGCACCCCTGGGAACATTTATAGCAATCAGCCCCAGCATTTT.

The rearrangement joins TRBV4-1 to TRBJ1-1, with 7 bases matching TRBD1. Germline V gives CDR1 MGHRA, CDR2 YSYEKL. There are 15 residues in the CDR3. The J segment lost 4 bases and the V segment lost 6 bases, leaving 11 bases of the junction unmatched. The CDR3 DNA reads TGCGCCAGCAGTCTCCACAGGGCAGGGGGCACTGAAGCTTTCTTT. Its protein product is CASSLHRAGGTEAFF.

This clonotype showed up just a few times. The J gene is TRBJ2-6, the V gene TRBV7-3; D call uncertain. V dropped 5 bases and J dropped 2 bases, with 13 bases sitting between them. The CDR3 has 16 amino acids. CDR1 and CDR2 (germline): SGHTA, FQGTGA. The CDR3: CASSQSRQAGANVLTF. The DNA of the CDR3 is TGTGCCAGCAGCCAATCCCGCCAGGCTGGGGCCAACGTCCTGACTTTC.

V and J are TRBV10-2 and TRBJ2-3; D might be TRBD2 (6 bases). The CDR3 is 13 amino acids. Looked up from germline, CDR1 is WSHSY and CDR2 is SAAADI. The CDR3 here is CATTSPITDTQYF. DNA of the CDR3: TGCGCTACGACTAGTCCGATCACAGATACGCAGTATTTT.

V is TRBV12-3 or TRBV12-4 and J is TRBJ2-3; D perhaps matches TRBD2 (5 bases). V shed 3 bases and J shed 4 bases, with 8 bases lying between them. CDR3 length equals 13 residues. CDR3 nucleotides: TGTGCCAGCAGTTTCCTGGAGGCAGATACGCAGTATTTT. This translates into CASSFLEADTQYF.

This chain joins TRBV10-3 and TRBJ1-5; D call uncertain. The V gene's germline CDR1 is ENHRY and CDR2 SYGVKD. The V end lost 0 bases, the J end lost 8 bases, and 14 bases lay between the germline ends. The CDR3 has 15 amino acids. The CDR3 DNA reads TGTGCCATCAGTGAGTCTACGGTGATGGGTAAGCCCCAGCATTTT. Amino acid sequence: CAISESTVMGKPQHF.

This clonotype was detected ten times or more. The rearrangement links TRBV7-2 to TRBJ2-5, with 10 bases fitting TRBD2. J was trimmed by 5 bases and V by 3 bases; bases with no gene match: 0. CDR1 is SGHTA and CDR2 is FQGNSA in the germline V gene. This CDR3 region has 13 residues. CDR3: CASSLGLAETQYF. The CDR3 coding sequence is TGTGCCAGCAGCTTGGGACTAGCGGAGACCCAGTACTTC.

This clonotype was counted a few times. The CDR3 bases are TGTGCCAGCAGAACCGACAGGAGGTATGGCTACACCTTC. It encodes CASRTDRRYGYTF. The chain joins TRBV5-5 to TRBJ1-2; D may be TRBD1 (6 bases). CDR1 is SGHKS and CDR2 is YYEKEE in the germline V gene (reference sequence). The CDR3 length is 13 residues. Between the trimmed V and J ends, which lost 5 bases and 5 bases, there was a span of 13 bases.